These 8 T cell receptor beta chains were all obtained from the same sample, sequenced in a study of blood T cell repertoires in COVID-19. Some clones are missing from TCRdb's copy, which holds only in-frame ones; the method was immunoSEQ multiplex PCR. This table has about 26,000 clones, 90% appearing once. The sample was peripheral blood. The origin of the receptors is a woman aged 60-75 years with active COVID-19.

The chain has TRBV28 and TRBJ1-5, with D unresolved. The CDR3 contains 14 residues. The germline V gene encodes CDR1 MDHEN and CDR2 SYDVKM. V was pared by 6 bases and J by 4 bases, with 13 bases between. The CDR3, as DNA: TGTGCCAGCAGCTCTGGGCCGCCGAATCAGCCCCAGCATTTT. Translation: CASSSGPPNQPQHF.

This clone was detected only a few times. The CDR3 protein is CASSVTNTGELFF. The CDR3 bases are TGTGCCAGCAGTGTAACGAACACCGGGGAGCTGTTTTTT. The chain has TRBV6-2 or TRBV6-3 and TRBJ2-2, with D unclear. The CDR3 has 13 residues. CDR1 MNHEY and CDR2 SVGEGT come from the germline V gene. V was clipped by 5 bases and J by 0 bases, with 4 bases between them.

The chain links TRBV10-3 to TRBJ1-1; 7 nucleotides agree with TRBD1. The CDR3 runs to 13 residues. Germline V gives CDR1 ENHRY, CDR2 SYGVKD. Trimming took 10 bases from V and 8 from J; bases not matched to a gene: 13. The CDR3 sequence is CATRDSLGAEAFF. CDR3 coding DNA: TGTGCCACCCGGGACAGTTTAGGTGCGGAAGCTTTCTTT.

The CDR3 DNA reads as TGTGCCAGCAGCTCCGCTGCCGTAGGGTGGGGGGGGAATTCACCCCTCCACTTT. Amino acids: CASSSAAVGWGGNSPLHF. J is TRBJ1-6 and V is TRBV11-2, with D possibly matching TRBD1 (5 bases). Germline V gene sequence: CDR1 SGHAT, CDR2 FQNNGV. Deletions cut 4 bases from V and 7 bases from J, with 23 bases between. The CDR3 totals 18 residues.

V usage is TRBV4-2 and J usage is TRBJ2-7; no clear D. The germline CDR1 and CDR2 sequences are LGHNA and YNFKEQ. This CDR3 has 15 amino acids. V shed 0 bases and J shed 2 bases, with 11 bases lying between them. CDR3 nucleotide sequence: TGTGCCAGCAGCCAAGAAGGTCCAGGCGCCTACGAGCAGTACTTC. Translating it yields CASSQEGPGAYEQYF.

The CDR3 protein is CASSEYLQLTSGTRKLAKNIQYF. The CDR3 DNA sequence: TGCGCCAGCAGTGAGTACCTACAGTTGACTAGCGGGACCCGGAAACTAGCCAAAAACATTCAGTACTTC. J is TRBJ2-4 and V is TRBV10-1, with TRBD2 matching 11 bases. There are 23 residues in the CDR3. With V trimmed by 1 base and J by 0 bases, 20 bases remained unmatched. Germline CDR1 is WNHNN and CDR2 is SYGVQD (reference sequence).

V and J are TRBV9 and TRBJ2-2; D uncertain. CDR1 SGDLS and CDR2 YYNGEE come from the germline V gene. The length of the CDR3 is 12 residues. V lost 5 bases and J lost 3, with 5 bases in between. CDR3 sequence reads: CASSAYTGELFF. The CDR3 DNA sequence: TGTGCCAGCAGTGCGTACACCGGGGAGCTGTTTTTT.

Here the CDR3 reads CASSIQGLNTEAFF. Here the CDR3 DNA reads TGTGCCAGTAGTATACAGGGGTTGAACACTGAAGCTTTCTTT. This sequence joins TRBV19 and TRBJ1-1; D is possibly TRBD1 (6 bases). The CDR3 has 14 residues. The V gene lost 2 bases and the J gene lost 0 bases, with 7 bases spanning the gap. Germline CDR1 LNHDA, CDR2 SQIVND (reference sequence).